This T cell receptor beta chain was recovered during a study of cytomegalovirus exposure and HLA in healthy donors. The study, taken as a whole, reports: TCR sequences were mostly rare, though some public TCRs occurred in many donors. Among TCR beta chains, those listed as cytomegalovirus-associated numbered over 150.

Comments on this clone: Its antigen is not known.

With 60 Vbeta and 13 Jbeta primers, the PCR was carried out. The table came from immunoSEQ multiplex PCR; TCRdb's copy has only in-frame clones and leaves some out. The profile shows around 97,000 clones, 81% of them singletons. Material for sequencing was PBMCs. The sequence derives from a man aged 35 to 55 in good health and CMV-seropositive.

In DNA, the CDR3 is TGTGCCAGCAGCCCAGCTTGGCAGGGGGCCAGGAACGAGCAGTACTTC. Translation: CASSPAWQGARNEQYF. J is TRBJ2-7 and V is TRBV9; the match to TRBD1 covers 8 bases. V dropped 4 bases and J dropped 5; count of bases not matched to a gene: 14. Germline-derived CDR1 and CDR2 are SGDLS and YYNGEE. The CDR3 runs 16 residues.